One sample yielded the 18 T cell receptor beta chains listed below, sequenced in a study of regulatory T cells in long-lasting Graves disease (dated by TCRdb to the early 2020s). The library relied on multiplex PCR. The sequencer was an Illumina HiSeq 4000. iRepertoire HTBI primers and Arm-PCR amplification of CDR3 regions were used to construct TCR beta libraries. TCRdb trimmed public reads at Q25 via fastp, called clones via MiXCR and kept in-frame beta chains. Each entry merges the rows of one CDR3 protein and shows their most common DNA and genes. For this sample the table gives 400,000 to 600,000 distinct CDR3 sequences, of which 20% to 25% were detected only once. The top ten clonotypes cover roughly 7% of the sample. What this sample's time point label stands for: persistent/refractory GD, antithyroid drugs over 5 years with positive TRAb. RNA was extracted from PBMCs in TRIzol for both TCR sequencing and RNA sequencing.

Sequences were derived from peripheral blood mononuclear cells (PBMCs), sampled when the disease was refractory, from a patient treated with antithyroid drugs. All receptors derive from a female donor with Graves disease.

A few counts support this clonotype. The chain has TRBV29-1 and TRBJ1-2, with D maybe TRBD1 (5 bases). Trimming stripped 5 bases from V and 3 bases from J, with 16 bases between. The CDR3 is made up of 14 amino acids. The germline CDR1 and CDR2 sequences are SQVTM and ANQGSEA. CDR3 in DNA: TGCAGCGTTTACGACAGACTACTCGACTATGGCTACACCTTC. Protein: CSVYDRLLDYGYTF.

In this sample, this clonotype turned up many times. V usage is TRBV28 and J usage is TRBJ1-6; 8 nucleotides line up with TRBD1. The CDR3 extends over 17 amino acids. Trimming cost V 2 bases and J 8 bases; bases outside gene matches: 11. Germline values: CDR1 MDHEN, CDR2 SYDVKM. The CDR3 loop is CASSLPMTGVGDSPLHF. In DNA form, the CDR3 reads TGTGCCAGCAGTTTACCCATGACAGGGGTAGGGGATTCACCCCTCCACTTT.

This clonotype occurred a few times. The V gene is TRBV6-5, the J gene TRBJ2-2, with no clear D. The CDR3 runs 11 residues. Germline CDR1 and CDR2: MNHEY and SVGAGI. V was cut by 1 base and J by 9 bases, with 3 bases left in between. CDR3 protein: CASSYYRELFF. The DNA of the CDR3 is TGTGCCAGCAGTTACTACCGGGAGCTGTTTTTT.

The chain combines TRBV15 with TRBJ2-3; 13 positions agree with TRBD2. Per germline, CDR1 LNHNV and CDR2 YYDKDF (reference sequence). The CDR3 consists of 14 residues. The V and J ends lost 4 bases and 9 bases, in that order; junction bases with no gene match: 4. The CDR3 spells CATSMGLAGSTQYF. The CDR3 DNA reads as TGTGCCACCAGCATGGGACTAGCGGGAAGCACGCAGTATTTT.

The chain joins TRBV30 to TRBJ2-7, with 9 bases lining up with TRBD1. V lost 5 bases and J lost 3; bases outside the gene matches: 8. CDR3 length equals 14 residues. Germline values: CDR1 GTSNPN, CDR2 SVGIG (reference sequence). The CDR3 is CAWDKTGGGYEQYF. In DNA, the CDR3 is TGTGCCTGGGACAAAACAGGGGGCGGCTACGAGCAGTACTTC.

This clonotype was seen repeatedly, ten times or more. This chain links TRBV11-2 with TRBJ2-5, with 8 bases that match TRBD2. Germline V gene sequence: CDR1 SGHAT, CDR2 FQNNGV. This CDR3 comprises 16 residues. Trimming removed 5 bases from V and 2 bases from J; junction bases left unmatched: 10. The CDR3 region has the DNA TGTGCCAGCAGCCCCGGGGGGGGGGGACCTCAAGAGACCCAGTACTTC. It yields the protein CASSPGGGGPQETQYF.

A few counts support this clonotype. At one of its ends the junction is not consistent with the germline gene, which may arise from a read error. The V gene is TRBV27, the J gene TRBJ2-5; TRBD1 matches 8 bases. This CDR3 is built from 16 residues. Germline lookup yields CDR1 MNHEY and CDR2 SMNVEV (reference sequence). Here the CDR3 reads CASSSTSTGEGETHYF. The CDR3 DNA follows: TGTGCCAGCAGTTCAACTTCGACAGGGGAAGGCGAGACCCATTACTTT.

The chain links TRBV28 to TRBJ1-1; 12 bases line up with TRBD1. The CDR3 length is 15 residues. Germline V gives CDR1 MDHEN, CDR2 SYDVKM. The junction had 4 bases not matched to a gene; V was cut back by 3 bases and J by 5 bases. CDR3 in amino acids: CASSFWGQGATEAFF. The CDR3 DNA reads as TGTGCCAGCAGTTTTTGGGGACAGGGGGCTACTGAAGCTTTCTTT.

This clonotype showed up just a few times. The rearrangement links TRBV6-1 to TRBJ2-7, with 9 bases that match TRBD2. The V segment lost 7 bases and the J segment 2 bases; nucleotides outside the gene matches: 3. CDR1 MNHNS and CDR2 SASEGT come from the germline V gene. This CDR3 has 13 residues. Written as DNA, the CDR3 is TGTGCCAGCAATCGCGGGGGGGCCTACGAGCAGTACTTC. It codes for CASNRGGAYEQYF.

This clonotype was picked up many times. This sequence joins TRBV28 and TRBJ1-2; 7 bases line up with TRBD1. This CDR3 is 18 amino acids long. CDR1 is MDHEN, CDR2 SYDVKM, per germline. J lost 3 bases, V lost 5 bases, and 18 bases had no gene match. The CDR3 DNA follows: TGTGCCAGCAGTCGGGGGATTGGGGGGACAGCTTATGACTATGGCTACACCTTC. Protein: CASSRGIGGTAYDYGYTF.

This clonotype was counted a few times. The V and J genes are TRBV10-3 and TRBJ2-5; 9 bases are a match to TRBD1. There are 17 residues in the CDR3. Trimming removed 0 bases from V and 2 bases from J; junction bases left unmatched: 7. Per germline, CDR1 ENHRY and CDR2 SYGVKD. The CDR3 spells CAISESIGTGTQETQYF. CDR3 bases: TGTGCCATCAGTGAGTCGATTGGGACAGGGACGCAAGAGACCCAGTACTTC.

There are many counts of this clonotype. This chain connects TRBV27 to TRBJ2-2; TRBD2 agrees at 7 bases. V dropped 8 bases and J dropped 6; count of bases not matched to a gene: 6. The CDR3 consists of 13 residues. In germline, CDR1 is MNHEY, CDR2 SMNVEV (reference sequence). The CDR3: CASSAGRAGELFF. In nucleotides, the CDR3 is TGTGCCAGCTCAGCAGGGAGGGCCGGGGAGCTGTTTTTT.

V gene TRBV3-1 combines with J gene TRBJ1-4; D gene uncertain. V gave up 1 base and J gave up 4 bases, with 10 bases separating them. Germline V gives CDR1 LGHDT, CDR2 YNNKEL (reference sequence). The CDR3 contains 15 residues. This chain's CDR3 is CASSQVPGVNEKLFF. CDR3 DNA sequence: TGTGCCAGCAGCCAAGTACCCGGGGTTAATGAAAAACTGTTTTTT. The variable domain in full, with the rest retrieved from reference TRBV3-1 and TRBJ1-4, is DTAVSQTPKYLVTQMGNDKSIKCEQNLGHDTMYWYKQDSKKFLKIMFSYNNKELIINETVPNRFSPKSPDKAHLNLHINSLELGDSAVYFCASSQVPGVNEKLFFGSGTQLSVL.

This clonotype was counted ten times or more. The chain couples TRBV28 to TRBJ2-5; the match to TRBD1 covers 9 bases. V lost 5 bases to trimming and J lost 4 bases; unmatched junction nucleotides: 8. The germline V gene has CDR1 MDHEN and CDR2 SYDVKM. The CDR3 runs to 15 residues. CDR3 protein: CASSPSGTGIETQYF. The CDR3, as DNA: TGTGCCAGCAGTCCCTCCGGGACAGGGATAGAGACCCAGTACTTC. The full variable domain, in which reference TRBV28 and TRBJ2-5 provide the parts outside the CDR3, is DVKVTQSSRYLVKRTGEKVFLECVQDMDHENMFWYRQDPGLGLRLIYFSYDVKMKEKGDIPEGYSVSREKKERFSLILESASTNQTSMYLCASSPSGTGIETQYFGPGTRLLVL.

This clonotype was seen a few times. The chain joins TRBV5-1 to TRBJ1-1; no clear D. The CDR3 loop spans 16 amino acids. V was trimmed by 4 bases and J by 0 bases, leaving 16 bases between them. The germline V gene has CDR1 SGHRS and CDR2 YFSETQ. The CDR3 coding sequence is TGCGCCAGCAGCCCAAATCCCACGGCGGTGAACACTGAAGCTTTCTTT. Translating gives CASSPNPTAVNTEAFF. The variable domain in full, with the rest retrieved from reference TRBV5-1 and TRBJ1-1, is KAGVTQTPRYLIKTRGQQVTLSCSPISGHRSVSWYQQTPGQGLQFLFEYFSETQRNKGNFPGRFSGRQFSNSRSEMNVSTLELGDSALYLCASSPNPTAVNTEAFFGQGTRLTVV.

Remarks on this clonotype: A single base separates this from a much larger clone, so it may be a read error. The V call is TRBV7-2, the J call TRBJ1-1; unclear D gene. The CDR3 extends over 13 amino acids. CDR1 and CDR2 from the germline V gene are SGHTA and FQGNSA. As DNA, the CDR3 is TGTGCCAGCGCACTTCAGCGGGTCACTGGAGCTTTCTTT. Its protein product is CASALQRVTGAFF. Using reference TRBV7-2 and TRBJ1-1 for the parts outside the CDR3, the full variable domain is GAGVSQSPSNKVTEKGKDVELRCDPISGHTALYWYRQSLGQGLEFLIYFQGNSAPDKSGLPSDRFSAERTGGSVSTLTIQRTQQEDSAVYLCASALQRVTGAFFGQGTRLTVV.

This clonotype was recorded a few times. This chain links TRBV7-9 with TRBJ1-4, with D hard to call. This CDR3 is 15 amino acids long. V was cut by 6 bases and J by 8 bases, with 19 bases left in between. The germline gives CDR1 SEHNR, CDR2 FQNEAQ (reference sequence). Here the CDR3 DNA reads TGTGCCAGCAGGGCAGGACGGATGAACGACGAAAAACTGTTTTTT. Protein sequence: CASRAGRMNDEKLFF.

This clonotype was observed once. The rearrangement uses TRBV28 and TRBJ2-2; D gene unclear. Deletions cut 7 bases from V and 4 bases from J, with 16 bases between. The germline CDR1 and CDR2 sequences are MDHEN and SYDVKM. CDR3 length equals 15 residues. The DNA of the CDR3 is TGTGCCAGCACCCCCTTCGAGGACGGCACCGGGGAGCTGTTTTTT. Translation: CASTPFEDGTGELFF.